This T cell receptor (beta chain) appears in the sequencing data of a study of T-cell memory formation after mild COVID-19. General study findings and limits: There was a balanced CD4/CD8 profile in clones contracting day 15 to 85, and later expanders leaned CD4+. Contracting CD4+ clones sat mainly in CM and EM; CD8+ in EMRA. Researchers found some responding clones in pre-infection memory, a sign that cross-reactive memory joined.

5'RACE primed from the constant segment yielded TCR alpha and TCR beta cDNA libraries bearing sample barcodes and UMIs. Using its own MiXCR run on the 5' RACE reads, TCRdb lists one record per CDR3 protein. This table has about 130,000 distinct CDR3 sequences, less than 6.5% appearing once. This clonotype was observed at least ten times. Its cognate antigen is unknown. CDR3 length: 14 amino acids. The V and J ends lost 3 bases and 4 bases respectively, with 14 bases between them. Per the germline V gene, CDR1 is SGHRS and CDR2 is YFSETQ. The receptor was derived from an adult woman who had mild COVID-19 (a few samples of this study predate the infection). Cell type and time point are not known. This chain uses TRBV5-1 with TRBJ2-7; TRBD2 is a possible D gene (6 bases). The sequenced material came from PBMCs or a T cell subset sorted from them (not recorded which). The CDR3 here is CASSSGTRGYEQYF. DNA of the CDR3: TGCGCCAGCAGCTCGGGGACTCGCGGGTACGAGCAGTACTTC.